This record covers a single TCR beta chain. Its target is not known. This CDR3 has 14 amino acids. V shed 6 bases and J shed 1 base, with 12 bases lying between them. Germline loops: CDR1 MRHNA, CDR2 SNTAGT. Primers included in the PCR were 60 Vbeta and 13 Jbeta primers. Produced via immunoSEQ multiplex PCR; TCRdb's table is partial and in-frame only. The sample carries 70,000 to 95,000 clones, approximately 71% recorded once. This record belongs to a study of cytomegalovirus exposure and HLA in healthy donors. Study-wide context: Researchers previously reported finding 117 million unique TCR beta sequences from 170 million or so T cells. Study-wide points: In vitro confirmation showed a few CMV-associated chains to be CMV antigen specific.

Each donor was nominally healthy when sampled (though unrecorded immune exposures were likely). This TCR derives from a man between 40 and 49 years old in good health and CMV-seronegative. Sequencing was performed on PBMCs. The chain recombines TRBV6-4 with TRBJ1-1, with no clear D. In nucleotides, the CDR3 is TGTGCCAGCAGGACCGCGAGCGGGAACACTGAAGCTTTCTTT. Translation: CASRTASGNTEAFF.